The 24 T cell receptor beta chains listed next were all sequenced from one sample in a study of T-cell reconstitution after alpha-beta-depleted transplantation in children. Unique molecular identifiers were used to barcode this TCRbeta library. MiXCR, run by TCRdb on the PCR reads, gives a single entry per CDR3 protein. The sample lists approximately 250,000 distinct CDR3 sequences, approximately 9.7% occurring once. Sequencing was performed on PBMCs from the stem cell graft donor, taken from the stem cell graft. All receptors derive from a human donor who donated a stem cell graft to a child with SCID.

The table lists this clonotype with many counts. The chain links TRBV10-3 to TRBJ1-2; D is perhaps TRBD1 (6 bases). This CDR3 is built from 13 residues. From germline, CDR1 is ENHRY and CDR2 SYGVKD. V was trimmed by 8 bases and J by 1 base, leaving 11 bases between them. CDR3 protein: CAISNRVNYGYTF. In DNA form, the CDR3 reads TGTGCCATCTCAAACAGGGTTAACTATGGCTACACCTTC.

This clonotype was observed many times. The chain has TRBV28 and TRBJ2-3, with D possibly being TRBD1 (5 bases). The CDR3 sequence is 13 residues long. V lost 2 bases, J lost 4 bases, and 7 bases lay in between. Germline V gene data show CDR1 as MDHEN and CDR2 as SYDVKM. The CDR3 nucleotides are TGTGCCAGCAGTTTAAGACAGCCAGATACGCAGTATTTT. This gives the protein CASSLRQPDTQYF.

This clonotype has ten or more counts. The chain combines TRBV4-3 with TRBJ2-2, with 12 bases matching TRBD2. After removal of 4 bases from V and 6 bases from J, the junction contained 6 bases not matched to a gene. Germline-derived CDR1 and CDR2 are LGHNA and YSLEER. CDR3 length: 16 residues. The CDR3 reads CASSRLAGGPSGELFF. The DNA of the CDR3 is TGCGCCAGCAGCCGCCTAGCGGGGGGGCCATCCGGGGAGCTGTTTTTT.

The count of this clonotype is one. This sequence joins TRBV20-1 and TRBJ2-7; perhaps TRBD1 as D (6 bases). The CDR3 runs 16 residues. Germline V gene sequence: CDR1 DFQATT, CDR2 SNEGSKA (reference sequence). V was shortened by 3 bases and J by 4 bases, with 22 bases between the two germline ends. The CDR3: CSARAFRDTVLYEQYF. Here the CDR3 DNA reads TGCAGTGCTAGGGCGTTCCGGGACACAGTCCTTTACGAGCAGTACTTC.

The table lists this clonotype with many counts. CDR3 nucleotides: TGTGCCAGCAGTTCAACAGGGGGCCTTGGCTACACCTTC. This gives the protein CASSSTGGLGYTF. The V and J genes are TRBV6-2 or TRBV6-3 and TRBJ1-2, with 9 nucleotides matching TRBD1. The germline V gene encodes CDR1 MNHEY and CDR2 SVGEGT. This CDR3 has 13 amino acids. V lost 4 bases, J lost 7 bases, and 4 bases stayed unmatched.

The chain has TRBV12-5 and TRBJ2-3; no reliable D call. V was pared by 0 bases and J by 6 bases, with 7 bases between. CDR1 LGHNT and CDR2 FRNRAP come from the germline V gene. The CDR3 runs 13 residues. The CDR3 spells CASGLVPADTQYF. CDR3 coding DNA: TGTGCTAGTGGTTTGGTACCGGCCGATACGCAGTATTTT.

This clonotype was seen at least ten times. This chain links TRBV7-8 with TRBJ1-3; TRBD1 is a possible D gene (5 bases). V shed 1 base and J shed 2 bases, with 12 bases lying between them. CDR3 size: 16 residues. Germline CDR1 is SGHVS and CDR2 is FQNEAQ. In DNA form, the CDR3 reads TGTGCCAGCAGCTTAGGTCAGGGTAAAACTGGAAACACCATATATTTT. Its translation: CASSLGQGKTGNTIYF.

This clonotype has ten or more counts. The CDR3 region has the DNA TGCAGTGCTCCGGGACAGGGGACTCTCGAGCAGTACTTC. Its protein product is CSAPGQGTLEQYF. The J gene is TRBJ2-7, the V gene TRBV20-1, with 10 nucleotides matching TRBD1. Germline V gives CDR1 DFQATT, CDR2 SNEGSKA (reference sequence). The CDR3 is 13 amino acids. V trimming: 5 bases; J trimming: 6 bases; junction bases outside the gene matches: 7.

Many counts were recorded for this clonotype. The rearrangement uses TRBV20-1 and TRBJ1-3; D unresolved. V was pared by 3 bases and J by 0 bases, with 15 bases between. Germline V gives CDR1 DFQATT, CDR2 SNEGSKA (reference sequence). The CDR3 runs to 16 residues. The CDR3 sequence: CSARAQQIYSGNTIYF. DNA for the CDR3: TGCAGTGCTAGGGCACAACAGATCTACTCTGGAAACACCATATATTTT.

The table lists this clonotype with many counts. V is TRBV20-1 and J is TRBJ2-5; perhaps TRBD2 as D (6 bases). In germline, CDR1 is DFQATT, CDR2 SNEGSKA (reference sequence). There are 13 residues in the CDR3. The V and J ends lost 4 bases and 4 bases respectively, with 13 bases between them. This CDR3 is CSAISEGGETQYF. As DNA, the CDR3 is TGCAGTGCTATCTCGGAGGGAGGAGAGACCCAGTACTTC.

This clonotype was seen many times. The chain joins TRBV20-1 to TRBJ1-2; 8 nucleotides match TRBD1. Germline CDR1 is DFQATT and CDR2 is SNEGSKA (reference sequence). J was trimmed by 4 bases and V by 0 bases; bases with no gene match: 10. The CDR3 spans 16 residues. This chain's CDR3 is CSARDRNTGGIYGYTF. In DNA form, the CDR3 reads TGCAGTGCTAGAGATCGTAATACAGGGGGTATCTATGGCTACACCTTC.

A note on this clonotype: A clone one base away is much larger, so this may be a read error. The genes are TRBV5-1 and TRBJ2-1, with TRBD1 identical over 11 bases. Looked up from germline, CDR1 is SGHRS and CDR2 is YFSETQ. The CDR3 is 17 amino acids. The CDR3 region is CARSLDPAGTGGNEQFF. CDR3 bases: TGCGCCCGCAGCTTGGACCCAGCCGGGACAGGGGGCAATGAGCAGTTCTTC.

This clonotype was observed many times. The gene calls are TRBV10-1 and TRBJ2-2; TRBD1 might be the D (5 bases). The CDR3 sequence is 15 residues long. The germline CDR1 and CDR2 sequences are WNHNN and SYGVQD (reference sequence). The V and J ends lost 6 bases and 0 bases respectively, with 11 bases between them. The CDR3 nucleotides read TGCGCCAGCAGAGACAGCAGATCGAACACCGGGGAGCTGTTTTTT. It translates to CASRDSRSNTGELFF.

This clonotype was seen ten or more times. The chain combines TRBV6-2 or TRBV6-3 with TRBJ1-2; 9 bases are shared with TRBD1. V dropped 6 bases and J dropped 3; count of bases not matched to a gene: 11. This CDR3 has 16 amino acids. The germline CDR1 and CDR2 sequences are MNHEY and SVGEGT. This CDR3 reads CASSLTGQGIDYGYTF. The CDR3 DNA reads TGTGCCAGCAGCCTAACGGGACAGGGAATCGACTATGGCTACACCTTC.

The chain joins TRBV15 to TRBJ2-2; 7 bases agree with TRBD1. The CDR3 has 16 residues. The V gene end was trimmed by 3 bases and the J gene end by 0 bases; junction bases not matched to a gene: 4. Germline assignment: CDR1 LNHNV and CDR2 YYDKDF (reference sequence). The CDR3 here is CATSRGGTANTGELFF. Here the CDR3 DNA reads TGTGCCACCAGCAGGGGTGGGACAGCGAACACCGGGGAGCTGTTTTTT.

CDR3 in DNA: TGCAGTGCCACTGTTAGGGGCGAATACACTGAAGCTTTCTTT. Protein: CSATVRGEYTEAFF. The chain joins TRBV20-1 to TRBJ1-1; perhaps TRBD1 as D (5 bases). The CDR3 is made up of 14 amino acids. Trimming removed 6 bases from V and 3 bases from J, with 17 bases in between. In germline, CDR1 is DFQATT, CDR2 SNEGSKA (reference sequence).

This clonotype was recorded many times. The chain uses TRBV20-1 and TRBJ1-2, with D maybe TRBD1 (5 bases). V lost 0 bases and J lost 4, with 9 bases in between. The germline gives CDR1 DFQATT, CDR2 SNEGSKA (reference sequence). This CDR3 has 13 amino acids. This CDR3 is CSARDGGLYGYTF. The CDR3 DNA reads as TGCAGTGCTAGAGATGGGGGTCTCTATGGCTACACCTTC.

This clonotype has at least ten counts. This rearrangement joins TRBV11-3 to TRBJ1-1; tentatively, D is TRBD1 (6 bases). V shed 1 base and J shed 0 bases, with 18 bases lying between them. This CDR3 region has 18 residues. Germline V CDR1 and CDR2: SGHNT, YENEEA. CDR3 in amino acids: CASSLGAPWTAMNTEAFF. The DNA of the CDR3 is TGTGCCAGCAGCTTAGGAGCCCCCTGGACAGCAATGAACACTGAAGCTTTCTTT.

This clonotype has a count of ten or more. The chain joins TRBV3-1 to TRBJ2-3; TRBD2 is a possible D gene (6 bases). From germline, CDR1 is LGHDT and CDR2 YNNKEL (reference sequence). The V and J ends lost 7 bases and 5 bases respectively, with 19 bases between them. The CDR3 length is 15 residues. CDR3 nucleotide sequence: TGTGCCAGCACCTCCCGCGGGGCCCAGGAAGATACGCAGTATTTT. Its translation is CASTSRGAQEDTQYF.

The sample holds many counts of this clonotype. The junction differs from germline at one of its ends, possibly a read error. The chain joins TRBV7-7 to TRBJ1-3; TRBD1 matches at 9 bases. In germline, CDR1 is SSHAT, CDR2 FNYEAQ (reference sequence). The CDR3 runs 13 residues. For the CDR3, the DNA is TGTGCCAGCAGCTCGCACGAACAGGGGGCTTTGAATTTT. Its translation is CASSSHEQGALNF.

The V and J genes are TRBV7-6 and TRBJ2-4, with TRBD1 as a possible D gene (5 bases). V lost 1 base and J 5 bases, leaving 18 bases between the germline ends. The CDR3 spans 17 residues. Germline V gene sequence: CDR1 SGHVS, CDR2 FNYEAQ. As DNA, the CDR3 is TGTGCCAGCAGCTTAGGAACACAGGTGGGCGGACAAAACATTCAGTACTTC. Translating it yields CASSLGTQVGGQNIQYF.

The table lists this clonotype with a few counts. The J gene is TRBJ2-1, the V gene TRBV7-6; D not resolved. The CDR3 totals 13 residues. V lost 8 bases to trimming and J lost 0 bases, with 8 bases between them. In germline, CDR1 is SGHVS, CDR2 FNYEAQ. This CDR3 reads CASQASSYNEQFF. The CDR3 nucleotides are TGTGCCAGCCAAGCAAGCTCCTACAATGAGCAGTTCTTC.

This clonotype was counted ten times or more. J is TRBJ1-6 and V is TRBV15; weak D call: TRBD1 (6 bases). This CDR3 region has 20 residues. V shed 0 bases and J shed 0 bases, with 18 bases lying between them. Per the germline V gene, CDR1 is LNHNV and CDR2 is YYDKDF (reference sequence). CDR3 DNA: TGTGCCACCAGCAGAGATTTAGGGAAGGGGGTTAGCTCCTATAATTCACCCCTCCACTTT. Protein product: CATSRDLGKGVSSYNSPLHF.

This clonotype was picked up many times. This chain joins TRBV7-9 and TRBJ1-2; no reliable D call. Looked up from germline, CDR1 is SEHNR and CDR2 is FQNEAQ (reference sequence). CDR3 length equals 15 residues. Between the trimmed V and J ends, which lost 4 bases and 2 bases, there was a span of 14 bases. This CDR3 is CASSSTIGGNYGYTF. CDR3 nucleotides: TGTGCCAGCAGCTCTACTATCGGAGGGAACTATGGCTACACCTTC.